The present T cell receptor beta chain was sequenced within a study of CD8+ T cells in alopecia areata. Extraction of RNA preceded its reverse transcription into cDNA, which served as the sequencing template. Method: immunoSEQ multiplex PCR; TCRdb's copy keeps in-frame clones and lacks some. The sample has about 150,000 clones; over 45% are singletons. The CDR3 sequence is 16 residues long. The V and J ends lost 4 bases and 7 bases, in that order; junction bases with no gene match: 7. Germline loops: CDR1 SGHNT, CDR2 YYREEE (reference sequence). This clone appeared a few times. The rearrangement uses TRBV5-4 and TRBJ2-4, with TRBD2 identical over 14 bases. Sequencing used CD4+ T cells sorted from blood. The receptor was isolated from a human donor with alopecia areata. CDR3 sequence (DNA): TGTGCCAGCAGCGGGGGGACTAGCGGGAGTCACAACATTCAGTACTTC. It encodes CASSGGTSGSHNIQYF.